A selection of T cell receptor beta chains follows, all from one sample in a study of response to subunit inactivated influenza vaccine. MiXCR, run by TCRdb on the RT-PCR reads, gives a single entry per CDR3 protein. The data contain 500,000 to 550,000 distinct CDR3 sequences, 7.6% of them singletons. The material was PBMCs from blood, obtained 23 to 25 months after vaccination. These receptors all come from a man aged 50-75 years who received an inactivated influenza vaccine. CDR3s include the opening cysteine and the closing phenylalanine or tryptophan. D genes are given only for firm matches. Clone size appears in some rows only: once, few, many, or a class for an expanded clone.

clone_size: -
v_call: TRBV2
j_call: TRBJ2-7
d_call: -
cdr3_nt: TGTGCCAGCACGGAGACAGTCTACGAGCAGTACTTC
cdr3_aa: CASTETVYEQYF

clone_size: few
v_call: TRBV12-3/TRBV12-4
j_call: TRBJ1-2
d_call: -
cdr3_nt: TGTGCCAGCAGTGATTTCAACTTTCTTAACTATGGCTACACCTTC
cdr3_aa: CASSDFNFLNYGYTF

clone_size: many
v_call: TRBV5-1
j_call: TRBJ2-3
d_call: TRBD1
cdr3_nt: TGCGCCAGCAGCTCGGCGGCAGGGGGAAGCACAGATACGCAGTATTTT
cdr3_aa: CASSSAAGGSTDTQYF

clone_size: few
v_call: TRBV5-1
j_call: TRBJ2-5
d_call: -
cdr3_nt: TGCGCCAGCAGCTTGGCCTCAGGCCCGAGGGGAGAGACCCAGTACTTC
cdr3_aa: CASSLASGPRGETQYF

clone_size: few
v_call: TRBV3-1
j_call: TRBJ2-3
d_call: -
cdr3_nt: TGTGCCAGCAGCCAAGTCGGGGACTCCACAGATACGCAGTATTTT
cdr3_aa: CASSQVGDSTDTQYF

clone_size: -
v_call: TRBV12-3/TRBV12-4
j_call: TRBJ1-5
d_call: TRBD1
cdr3_nt: TGTGCCAGCAGCACCTTATTACCGGGACAGGGCAATCAGCCCCAGCATTTT
cdr3_aa: CASSTLLPGQGNQPQHF

clone_size: -
v_call: TRBV7-2
j_call: TRBJ2-3
d_call: -
cdr3_nt: TGTGCCAGCGGCGCAAGACAAACGGATACGCAGTATTTT
cdr3_aa: CASGARQTDTQYF

clone_size: few
v_call: TRBV29-1
j_call: TRBJ2-5
d_call: -
cdr3_nt: TGCAGCGTTTTGGAACTCATTGGAGAGACCCAGTACTTC
cdr3_aa: CSVLELIGETQYF

clone_size: many
v_call: TRBV29-1
j_call: TRBJ1-1
d_call: -
cdr3_nt: TGCAGCGTTGAACGCGGTCAGAACACTGAAGCTTTCTTT
cdr3_aa: CSVERGQNTEAFF

clone_size: many
v_call: TRBV4-3
j_call: TRBJ2-3
d_call: TRBD1
cdr3_nt: TGCGCCAGCAGCCAAGGGACAGGGCACACAGATACGCAGTATTTT
cdr3_aa: CASSQGTGHTDTQYF